These T cell receptor beta chains were read from a single sample in a study of blood T cell repertoires in COVID-19. The table came from immunoSEQ multiplex PCR; TCRdb's copy has only in-frame clones and leaves some out. The table lists 290,000 or so clones, 70% to 90% of them singletons, with over 1% in the top ten. Sequenced: peripheral blood. The receptor set was obtained from a man between 65 and 80 years old with acute or convalescent COVID-19. CDR3s include the opening cysteine and the closing phenylalanine or tryptophan. The D gene is left open where the match is weak. Clone size is given for some rows only: seen once, a few or many times, or a class if the clone is expanded.

clone_size j_call v_call d_call cdr3_aa cdr3_nt
. TRBJ1-4 TRBV12-3/TRBV12-4 . CASSFPLNEKLFF TGTGCCAGCAGTTTCCCACTTAATGAAAAACTGTTTTTT
. TRBJ2-7 TRBV7-9 TRBD1 CASSSRTGPYEQYF TGTGCCAGCAGCTCCCGGACAGGGCCCTACGAGCAGTACTTC
. TRBJ2-1 TRBV24-1 TRBD1 CATSGPSGTGKDEQFF TGTGCCACCAGTGGCCCTTCCGGGACAGGGAAGGATGAGCAGTTCTTC
. TRBJ1-2 TRBV5-6 . CASSLAAREYGYTF TGTGCCAGCAGCTTGGCCGCACGGGAATATGGCTACACCTTC
. TRBJ1-5 TRBV19 TRBD1 CASTNRGQGLYGNQPQHF TGTGCCAGTACCAACCGCGGACAGGGCTTATACGGCAATCAGCCCCAGCATTTT
. TRBJ1-1 TRBV11-2 . CASSLTGGNTEAFF TGTGCCAGCAGCTTAACGGGGGGGAACACTGAAGCTTTCTTT
. TRBJ1-2 TRBV24-1 . CATSDSGLSGGYGYTF TGTGCCACCAGTGATTCGGGCCTAAGCGGGGGCTATGGCTACACCTTC
. TRBJ1-2 TRBV7-2 TRBD1 CASSLHRGSYGYTF TGTGCCAGCAGCTTGCACAGGGGCTCCTATGGCTACACCTTC
. TRBJ1-3 TRBV4-3 TRBD1 CASSQDNRGPGNTIYF TGCGCCAGCAGCCAAGATAACAGGGGTCCTGGAAACACCATATATTTT
once TRBJ1-1 TRBV9 . CASSEGITGMNTEAFF TGTGCCAGCAGCGAGGGAATCACAGGGATGAACACTGAAGCTTTCTTT
. TRBJ2-3 TRBV11-2 TRBD2 CASSSERDPPTDTQYF TGTGCCAGCAGCTCAGAGCGGGACCCTCCCACAGATACGCAGTATTTT
. TRBJ2-2 TRBV7-2 TRBD1 CASSLARGRGTGELFF TGTGCCAGCAGCTTAGCCAGGGGGCGAGGCACCGGGGAGCTGTTTTTT
. TRBJ1-6 TRBV7-2 TRBD1 CASSARQGASVSSPLHF TGTGCCAGCAGCGCGAGACAGGGGGCGTCGGTCAGCTCACCCCTCCACTTT
. TRBJ2-7 TRBV3-1/TRBV3-2 TRBD1 CASSGQGPYEQYF TGTGCCAGCAGTGGACAGGGGCCCTACGAGCAGTACTTC
. TRBJ1-6 TRBV6-2/TRBV6-3 . CASSYIQDSPLHF TGTGCCAGCAGTTACATACAGGATTCACCCCTCCACTTT
. TRBJ2-3 TRBV4-2 TRBD1 CASSQVSGGGDTQYF TGTGCCAGCAGCCAAGTCTCAGGGGGCGGAGATACGCAGTATTTT